This record looks at one T cell receptor (beta chain) sequence and its context. What it binds is unknown. The data originate from a study of OX40 agonist ivuxolimab in advanced cancers. Study-wide context: Patients got intravenous ivuxolimab at 0.01 to 10 mg/kg every 2 weeks. Subjects had a mean age of around 63 years, with a range of 23 to 79; less than 90% were male.

The CDR3 consists of 14 residues. The V gene's germline CDR1 is SGHTA and CDR2 FQGTGA. V lost 5 bases, J lost 7 bases, and 14 bases lay in between. Whole-study findings and limits: Among patients with partial responses at 0.1-3.0 mg/kg, clonal expansion was among the lowest. Circulating CD4+ and CD8+ T cells showed clonal expansion by week 6 at 0.1 to 3.0 mg/kg.

Assay used: immunoSEQ multiplex PCR; TCRdb lists only in-frame clones, some missing. This sample has 41,000 or so clones, with approximately 87% found just once. The material was CD4+ or CD8+ T cells sorted from blood, obtained in a trial of the OX40 agonist ivuxolimab. The gene calls are TRBV7-3 and TRBJ1-4, with D hard to call. The receptor was isolated from an adult with an advanced solid tumor such as melanoma, head and neck, liver or kidney cancer. The CDR3 DNA reads TGTGCCAGCAGCCCGGTGGCGTTCGGTGAAAAACTGTTTTTT. It is translated as CASSPVAFGEKLFF.